Each of the 23 T cell receptor beta chains below was sequenced from the same sample in a study of blood T cells in healthy people across ages (dated by TCRdb to the mid-2010s). Library prep was done by 5' RACE. Sequenced on an Illumina HiSeq 2500. A second 7 to 11 cycle PCR used a sample-barcoded 5' primer and a J-beta primer mix. TCRdb reprocessing: public reads trimmed at Q25 with fastp, clones called with MiXCR, in-frame beta chains kept. Identical CDR3 proteins give one entry, which carries the most common genes and DNA. A total of about 1,000,000 distinct CDR3 sequences appear in this sample, over 35% of them only once. The top ten clones comprise approximately 17% of the sample. The sequencing input was blood. Source of these receptors: a woman aged 60-70 years in good health.

The chain combines TRBV20-1 with TRBJ2-1; 12 nucleotides line up with TRBD2. The J call is doubtful: the DNA matches TRBJ2-7 better. This CDR3 spans 14 amino acids. The germline V gene has CDR1 DFQATT and CDR2 SNEGSKA (reference sequence). CDR3 residues: CSAILAGGYNEQYF. The CDR3 DNA follows: TGCAGTGCTATCCTAGCGGGAGGGTACAATGAGCAGTACTTC.

For this clonotype: A much larger clone differs from this one at a single base, so this may be a read error. J is TRBJ2-1 and V is TRBV14, with TRBD1 matching 7 bases. This CDR3 spans 16 amino acids. V was clipped by 4 bases and J by 10 bases; unmatched bases: 16. Germline CDR1 reads SGHDN; CDR2 reads FVKESK. CDR3 amino acids: CASSRLTGLSSMEQFF. CDR3 nucleotides: TGTGCCAGCAGCCGCCTGACAGGGTTGAGTTCGATGGAGCAGTTCTTC.

This clonotype appeared a few times. CDR3 amino acids: CATSRDLGGEQYF. The CDR3 coding sequence is TGTGCCACCAGCAGAGATCTAGGGGGTGAGCAGTACTTC. The rearrangement joins TRBV15 to TRBJ2-5, with D possibly TRBD1 on 6 matching bases. The CDR3 runs to 13 residues. V lost 0 bases to trimming and J lost 11 bases, with 13 bases between them. CDR1 LNHNV and CDR2 YYDKDF come from the germline V gene (reference sequence).

This chain uses TRBV20-1 with TRBJ1-1; D gene uncertain. Germline CDR1 reads DFQATT; CDR2 reads SNEGSKA (reference sequence). The CDR3 extends over 12 amino acids. Between the trimmed V and J ends, which lost 6 bases and 5 bases, there was a span of 13 bases. The CDR3 protein is CSATESWTEAFF. Here the CDR3 DNA reads TGCAGTGCAACCGAGAGTTGGACTGAAGCTTTCTTT.

On this clonotype itself: This may arise from a read error, as a much more abundant clone is one base away. V and J are TRBV20-1 and TRBJ2-5; 11 bases agree with TRBD2. CDR3 length equals 15 residues. Trimming at V came to 0 bases and at J to 11 bases, leaving 11 bases not matched to a gene. CDR1 is DFQATT, CDR2 SNEGSKA, per germline (reference sequence). Here the CDR3 reads CSARDVLAGEAEQYF. The CDR3 nucleotides are TGCAGTGCTAGAGATGTACTAGCGGGAGAGGCTGAGCAGTACTTC.

The table lists this clonotype with a few counts. This chain links TRBV9 with TRBJ2-1, with D perhaps given as TRBD1 or TRBD2 (5 bases each). The length of the CDR3 is 14 residues. Germline V lookup: CDR1 SGDLS, CDR2 YYNGEE. The ends were cut back, 0 bases at V and 5 bases at J, with 9 bases in the middle. The CDR3 coding sequence is TGTGCCAGCAGCGTAGGGGGGATACACAATGAGCAGTTCTTC. It is translated as CASSVGGIHNEQFF.

V usage is TRBV4-1 and J usage is TRBJ2-3; 9 bases map to TRBD2. Germline V CDR1 and CDR2: MGHRA, YSYEKL. V lost 4 bases and J lost 3; bases outside the gene matches: 14. The CDR3 has 18 amino acids. CDR3 loop: CASSPLLAGGEVTDTQYF. The CDR3 region has the DNA TGCGCCAGCAGCCCCCTCCTCGCGGGAGGGGAGGTAACAGATACGCAGTATTTT.

This chain joins TRBV7-2 and TRBJ2-1, with 12 bases identical to TRBD2. From germline, CDR1 is SGHTA and CDR2 FQGNSA. This CDR3 spans 18 amino acids. Trimming removed 1 base from V and 2 bases from J; junction bases left unmatched: 6. The CDR3 sequence is CASSLGTSGIRTYNEQFF. CDR3 bases: TGTGCCAGCAGCTTAGGGACTAGCGGGATTCGAACCTACAATGAGCAGTTCTTC. The full variable domain, rest sourced from reference TRBV7-2 and TRBJ2-1, is GAGVSQSPSNKVTEKGKDVELRCDPISGHTALYWYRQSLGQGLEFLIYFQGNSAPDKSGLPSDRFSAERTGGSVSTLTIQRTQQEDSAVYLCASSLGTSGIRTYNEQFFGPGTRLTVL.

This clonotype has just a few counts. The chain joins TRBV5-6 to TRBJ1-4; D might be TRBD1 (5 bases). The ends were cut back, 4 bases at V and 8 bases at J, with 15 bases in the middle. This CDR3 region has 14 residues. The germline gives CDR1 SGHDT, CDR2 YYEEEE. Written as DNA, the CDR3 is TGTGCCAGCAGCCGGGACCGCGGGCAAGAAAAACTGTTTTTT. As protein: CASSRDRGQEKLFF.

The table lists this clonotype with a few counts. V usage is TRBV9 and J usage is TRBJ2-5; D is unclear. Looked up from germline, CDR1 is SGDLS and CDR2 is YYNGEE. Trimming took 0 bases from V and 5 from J, leaving 8 bases between them. The length of the CDR3 is 13 residues. The CDR3 is CASSVEPPETQYF. CDR3 nucleotide sequence: TGTGCCAGCAGCGTAGAACCTCCGGAGACCCAGTACTTC.

This clonotype was counted only a few times. The chain carries TRBV7-2 and TRBJ2-1, with D perhaps matching TRBD2 (5 bases). From germline, CDR1 is SGHTA and CDR2 FQGNSA. The CDR3 spans 12 residues. V was trimmed by 5 bases and J by 10 bases, leaving 12 bases between them. CDR3 sequence reads: CASSIERLEQFF. CDR3 in DNA: TGTGCCAGCAGCATAGAGAGACTAGAGCAGTTCTTC.

This chain uses TRBV18 with TRBJ1-1, with D perhaps matching TRBD1 (6 bases). Germline V gene sequence: CDR1 KGHSH, CDR2 LQKENI. V was trimmed by 0 bases and J by 0 bases, leaving 11 bases between them. This CDR3 has 16 amino acids. CDR3 bases: TGTGCCAGCTCACCACCGGTACAGGGCATGAACACTGAAGCTTTCTTT. It specifies CASSPPVQGMNTEAFF.

The CDR3 here is CASSVGPGQYSYEQYF. As DNA, the CDR3 is TGCGCCAGCAGCGTAGGACCGGGACAGTATTCCTACGAGCAGTACTTC. The rearrangement joins TRBV5-1 to TRBJ2-7; 7 nucleotides line up with TRBD1. This CDR3 is built from 16 residues. Germline V gives CDR1 SGHRS, CDR2 YFSETQ. Trimming took 4 bases from V and 1 from J; bases not matched to a gene: 11.

The V and J genes are TRBV6-1 and TRBJ2-7; D remains unclear. Trimming shortened V by 3 bases and J by 4 bases, and 19 bases separated the two germline ends. The CDR3 sequence is 16 residues long. Germline V gene lookup returns CDR1 MNHNS and CDR2 SASEGT. DNA of the CDR3: TGTGCCAGCAGTGAGACCCTCCCGGCGGTGGTATACGAGCAGTACTTC. This codes for CASSETLPAVVYEQYF.

The chain has TRBV5-1 and TRBJ1-2, with D hard to call. The CDR3 has 13 residues. V gave up 4 bases and J gave up 8 bases, with 15 bases separating them. Per germline, CDR1 SGHRS and CDR2 YFSETQ. The CDR3 protein is CASSVSTTGGYTF. CDR3 DNA sequence: TGCGCCAGCAGCGTCAGCACCACGGGGGGCTACACCTTC. Using reference TRBV5-1 and TRBJ1-2 for the parts outside the CDR3, the full variable domain is KAGVTQTPRYLIKTRGQQVTLSCSPISGHRSVSWYQQTPGQGLQFLFEYFSETQRNKGNFPGRFSGRQFSNSRSEMNVSTLELGDSALYLCASSVSTTGGYTFGSGTRLTVV.

This clonotype was counted ten times or more. This chain uses TRBV5-1 with TRBJ2-5, with TRBD2 identical over 7 bases. Germline lookup yields CDR1 SGHRS and CDR2 YFSETQ. The CDR3 loop spans 13 amino acids. J lost 4 bases, V lost 4 bases, and 4 bases had no gene match. The CDR3 bases are TGCGCCAGCAGCGGGGCTAGCGGAGAGACCCAGTACTTC. It is translated as CASSGASGETQYF.

This chain joins TRBV20-1 and TRBJ2-1, with 11 bases aligning to TRBD2. Germline V gene sequence: CDR1 DFQATT, CDR2 SNEGSKA (reference sequence). Germline trimming cut 0 bases from V and 1 base from J; bases unmatched to any gene: 5. This CDR3 has 17 amino acids. CDR3 nucleotide sequence: TGCAGTGCTAGAGATCTCGGGACTAGCGGTTCCTACAATGAGCAGTTCTTC. This sequence encodes CSARDLGTSGSYNEQFF.

This rearrangement joins TRBV5-4 to TRBJ2-3; 10 nucleotides line up with TRBD2. The germline V gene has CDR1 SGHNT and CDR2 YYREEE (reference sequence). J was trimmed by 3 bases and V by 0 bases; bases with no gene match: 7. The CDR3 covers 17 residues. In nucleotides, the CDR3 is TGTGCCAGCAGCTTGGAGGCTAGCGGGAGTCCAACAGATACGCAGTATTTT. This sequence encodes CASSLEASGSPTDTQYF.

The V and J genes are TRBV20-1 and TRBJ1-6; 7 bases line up with TRBD1. This CDR3 is built from 16 residues. The germline V gene encodes CDR1 DFQATT and CDR2 SNEGSKA (reference sequence). Unmatched junction bases numbered 8, after V lost 1 base and J lost 5 bases. This chain's CDR3 is CSARGGGQDNNSPLHF. CDR3 sequence (DNA): TGCAGTGCTAGAGGGGGCGGACAGGACAATAATTCACCCCTCCACTTT.

This CDR3 reads CSGAPDSRVGEQFF. CDR3 bases: TGCAGCGGCGCGCCGGACTCCCGAGTGGGTGAGCAGTTCTTC. The chain is built from TRBV29-1 and TRBJ2-1; D is perhaps TRBD2 (5 bases). This CDR3 spans 14 amino acids. Deletions cut 7 bases from V and 9 bases from J, with 22 bases between. CDR1 and CDR2 from the germline V gene are SQVTM and ANQGSEA.

A note on this clonotype: This may come from a read error, since a much larger clone is one base off. The chain combines TRBV10-3 with TRBJ2-4, with D uncertain. The J call may be in error: the DNA end matches TRBJ2-7 better. The CDR3 extends over 13 amino acids. Germline V gene data show CDR1 as ENHRY and CDR2 as SYGVKD. CDR3 nucleotides: TGTGCCATCAGTGAGTCGAACGGCGCCGAGCAGTACTTC. It encodes CAISESNGAEQYF.

This clonotype showed up just once. J is TRBJ2-7 and V is TRBV6-2 or TRBV6-3; no clear D gene. Germline V CDR1 and CDR2: MNHEY, SVGEGT. V was pared by 8 bases and J by 2 bases, with 16 bases between. The length of the CDR3 is 14 residues. The CDR3 is CASVAADFPYEQYF. For the CDR3, the DNA is TGTGCCAGCGTGGCGGCTGATTTTCCCTACGAGCAGTACTTC.

The sample holds a few counts of this clonotype. The rearrangement links TRBV27 to TRBJ1-1; tentative D call: TRBD1 (5 bases). From germline, CDR1 is MNHEY and CDR2 SMNVEV (reference sequence). V was pared by 3 bases and J by 1 base, with 15 bases between. This CDR3 spans 16 amino acids. The CDR3 bases are TGTGCCAGCAGTTTCTGGGGATCAGGGAAGAACACTGAAGCTTTCTTT. It translates to CASSFWGSGKNTEAFF.